The 16 T cell receptor beta chains presented below share a single source sample, sequenced in a study of CD8 T cells in ankylosing spondylitis. Overall study results and limits: In ankylosing spondylitis blood, a motif of eight highly homologous TCR beta variants appeared characteristic.

No cognate antigen is known for these TCRs. TCRdb re-called the 5' RACE reads with MiXCR, one entry per CDR3 protein. The sample has hundreds of thousands of distinct CDR3 sequences, about 12% seen once. Sequences were obtained from blood, either unsorted or a sorted T cell fraction (not recorded which). These receptors all come from a male donor with ankylosing spondylitis.

This chain connects TRBV25-1 to TRBJ2-1; no reliable D call. This CDR3 region has 13 residues. The germline gives CDR1 MGHDK, CDR2 SYGVNS. V dropped 8 bases and J dropped 1 base, with 9 bases sitting between them. The CDR3 protein is CASLEGSYNEQFF. Written as DNA, the CDR3 is TGTGCCAGCCTTGAAGGGTCCTACAATGAGCAGTTCTTC.

This clonotype was recorded many times. J is TRBJ2-7 and V is TRBV29-1; D possibly corresponds to TRBD2 (5 bases). This CDR3 is built from 11 residues. Trimming cost V 4 bases and J 6 bases, with 10 bases left between them. CDR1 is SQVTM and CDR2 is ANQGSEA in the germline V gene. Written as DNA, the CDR3 is TGCAGCGTTGGGCTAGCCAGCGAGCAGTACTTC. Residues: CSVGLASEQYF.

This clonotype was found a few times. The gene calls are TRBV5-5 and TRBJ1-1; D perhaps matches TRBD1 (5 bases). Germline V gene lookup returns CDR1 SGHKS and CDR2 YYEKEE (reference sequence). Trimming shortened V by 4 bases and J by 0 bases, and 13 bases separated the two germline ends. The CDR3 contains 15 residues. The CDR3, as DNA: TGTGCCAGCAGCCTACTACAGGCTCTGAACACTGAAGCTTTCTTT. Amino acid sequence: CASSLLQALNTEAFF.

The chain uses TRBV28 and TRBJ1-1; 7 positions agree with TRBD1. Trimming cost V 5 bases and J 8 bases; bases outside gene matches: 5. Germline CDR1 reads MDHEN; CDR2 reads SYDVKM. The CDR3 totals 12 residues. CDR3 sequence (DNA): TGTGCCAGCAGTGCGGGACAGTCAGAAGCTTTCTTT. It specifies CASSAGQSEAFF. Full variable domain (rest looked up from reference TRBV28 and TRBJ1-1): DVKVTQSSRYLVKRTGEKVFLECVQDMDHENMFWYRQDPGLGLRLIYFSYDVKMKEKGDIPEGYSVSREKKERFSLILESASTNQTSMYLCASSAGQSEAFFGQGTRLTVV.

This clonotype was counted at least ten times. This chain joins TRBV10-3 and TRBJ2-3, with D possibly matching TRBD1 (5 bases). The CDR3 is 13 amino acids. The germline V and J ends were trimmed by 10 bases and 2 bases, with 13 bases remaining between them. CDR1 is ENHRY, CDR2 SYGVKD, per germline. This CDR3 is CATSDTFTDTQYF. The DNA of the CDR3 is TGTGCCACGTCGGACACCTTCACAGATACGCAGTATTTT.

This clonotype was seen at least ten times. V usage is TRBV24-1 and J usage is TRBJ2-1; D gene ambiguous. CDR3 length: 12 residues. The V end lost 1 base, the J end lost 6 bases, and 3 bases lay between the germline ends. Germline V gene sequence: CDR1 KGHDR, CDR2 SFDVKD. The CDR3: CATSDFSNEQFF. For the CDR3, the DNA is TGTGCCACCAGTGATTTTAGCAATGAGCAGTTCTTC.

There are a few counts of this clonotype. J is TRBJ2-5 and V is TRBV20-1; 14 bases fit TRBD2. After removal of 4 bases from V and 5 bases from J, the junction contained 6 bases not matched to a gene. This CDR3 contains 15 residues. The germline CDR1 and CDR2 sequences are DFQATT and SNEGSKA (reference sequence). The CDR3 DNA is TGCAGTGCTATCAGGACTAGCGGGAGGAGGGAGACCCAGTACTTC. Amino acids: CSAIRTSGRRETQYF.

This clonotype was observed many times. This sequence joins TRBV12-3 or TRBV12-4 and TRBJ1-1; no firm D call. The CDR3 is 13 amino acids. V was cut by 5 bases and J by 0 bases, with 7 bases left in between. This CDR3 reads CASSAQLNTEAFF. The CDR3 region has the DNA TGTGCCAGCAGTGCCCAGCTGAACACTGAAGCTTTCTTT.

This clonotype has only a few counts. The rearrangement uses TRBV7-2 and TRBJ2-7; D is perhaps TRBD1 or TRBD2 (5 bases each). The germline V gene encodes CDR1 SGHTA and CDR2 FQGNSA. The V gene lost 1 base and the J gene lost 6 bases, with 13 bases spanning the gap. The CDR3 has 14 residues. CDR3 amino acids: CASSLVSRESEQYF. The CDR3 DNA is TGTGCCAGCAGCTTAGTTTCCAGGGAGTCCGAGCAGTACTTC.

There are many counts of this clonotype. The chain is built from TRBV4-3 and TRBJ1-1; D gene unclear. Trimming took 0 bases from V and 2 from J, leaving 7 bases between them. Germline CDR1 is LGHNA and CDR2 is YSLEER. CDR3 length: 14 amino acids. CDR3 sequence reads: CASSQDPFNTEAFF. The CDR3 DNA is TGCGCCAGCAGCCAAGACCCCTTTAACACTGAAGCTTTCTTT.

In this sample, this clonotype turned up a few times. The rearrangement links TRBV9 to TRBJ2-5; TRBD1 matches 8 bases. The trim removed 0 bases at V and 2 bases at J, leaving 12 bases unmatched. The CDR3 contains 18 residues. Germline V gives CDR1 SGDLS, CDR2 YYNGEE. The CDR3 DNA reads as TGTGCCAGCAGCGTAGTCGGGAGACAGGGGAGCCCGCAAGAGACCCAGTACTTC. Translating gives CASSVVGRQGSPQETQYF.

The sample holds many counts of this clonotype. The rearrangement uses TRBV20-1 and TRBJ2-7; 10 nucleotides line up with TRBD2. In germline, CDR1 is DFQATT, CDR2 SNEGSKA (reference sequence). The CDR3 sequence is 15 residues long. With V trimmed by 6 bases and J by 7 bases, 15 bases remained unmatched. The CDR3 here is CSAGSGRALNWEQYF. CDR3 DNA sequence: TGCAGTGCGGGAAGCGGGAGGGCCCTAAATTGGGAGCAGTACTTC.

This clonotype appeared a few times. This chain joins TRBV24-1 and TRBJ2-1; no clear D gene. This CDR3 comprises 14 residues. Germline V gives CDR1 KGHDR, CDR2 SFDVKD. V lost 4 bases and J 6 bases, leaving 12 bases between the germline ends. CDR3: CATSDTPASNEQFF. The CDR3 DNA reads TGTGCCACCAGTGACACCCCAGCTAGCAATGAGCAGTTCTTC.

In its sample, this clonotype was seen many times. The J gene is TRBJ2-5, the V gene TRBV20-1; D may be TRBD1 or TRBD2 (6 bases each). The V gene lost 0 bases and the J gene lost 8 bases, with 10 bases spanning the gap. The CDR3 consists of 12 residues. Germline V CDR1 and CDR2: DFQATT, SNEGSKA (reference sequence). In nucleotides, the CDR3 is TGCAGTGCTAGAGAAGGGGGACTTACCCAGTACTTC. Encoded protein: CSAREGGLTQYF.

The chain is built from TRBV5-1 and TRBJ2-1; D possibly uses TRBD1 or TRBD2 (5 bases each). The CDR3 contains 14 residues. Trimming took 4 bases from V and 4 from J, leaving 12 bases between them. Germline lookup yields CDR1 SGHRS and CDR2 YFSETQ. The CDR3 DNA reads TGCGCCAGCAGCAGGGACGCAAATTACAATGAGCAGTTCTTC. It specifies CASSRDANYNEQFF.

This clonotype occurred many times. The V and J genes are TRBV5-1 and TRBJ2-3, with TRBD2 matching 7 bases. CDR3 size: 17 residues. Germline CDR1 and CDR2: SGHRS and YFSETQ. V lost 2 bases, J lost 1 base, and 10 bases stayed unmatched. The CDR3 DNA reads as TGCGCCAGCAGCTTCATCGGGGCGGGAGCTGGCACAGATACGCAGTATTTT. Encoded protein: CASSFIGAGAGTDTQYF.